This paragraph reports one T cell receptor (beta chain). Its antigen remains unidentified. This entry comes from a study of cytomegalovirus exposure and HLA in healthy donors. 13 Jbeta primers and 60 Vbeta primers were used for the PCR. Methods used by the authors: The authors later counted roughly 76 million unique TCR beta chains, 9 million to 12 million of them shared. TCRdb's copy holds only in-frame clones and misses some; the assay was immunoSEQ multiplex PCR. D and trimming were read from the DNA, whereas the V and J calls and clone size are those reported in that table. Counted here are 110,000 or so clones, around 77% occurring once; the ten biggest clones make up approximately 5%. General study findings and limits: With later analysis, a missense DCLRE1C variant became linked to TCR beta V- and J-gene trimming. What a later analysis reportedly showed was that an Asian-associated ancestry cluster had fewer N-insertions than the roughly 670-donor mean. Most TCR beta V segments were productive about 87% or about 30% of the time in an earlier analysis.

The germline V gene encodes CDR1 LGHNT and CDR2 FRNRAP. The CDR3 has 14 amino acids. V was pared by 0 bases and J by 3 bases, with 9 bases between. The sample taken for sequencing was PBMCs. The sequence came from a woman younger than 45 in good health and CMV-seropositive. The genes are TRBV12-5 and TRBJ2-7; D gene unclear. CDR3 nucleotide sequence: TGTGCTAGTGGTTTGGTACTGAACAGCTACGAGCAGTACTTC. Protein sequence: CASGLVLNSYEQYF.